This section outlines one T cell receptor beta chain sequence together with its context. This sample is drawn from a study of control samples from healthy donors and cancer patients. Only in-frame clones appear in the TCRdb table, and some are missing; sequencing was by immunoSEQ multiplex PCR. The profile shows 75,000 to 90,000 clones, 75% to 90% of them singletons. This receptor was identified in a woman in her forties or fifties with colorectal cancer. What was sequenced was PBMCs.

As DNA, the CDR3 is TGTGCCAGCAGCCCTAGCGGGGGGGCCTCCTACGAGCAGTACGTC. This sequence encodes CASSPSGGASYEQYV. The chain employs TRBV28 and TRBJ2-7, with 12 bases that match TRBD2. CDR1 is MDHEN, CDR2 SYDVKM, per germline. This CDR3 contains 15 residues. Trimming removed 6 bases from V and 0 bases from J; junction bases left unmatched: 3.